This is a list of T cell receptor beta chains from one sample in a study of OX40 agonist ivuxolimab in advanced cancers. Some clones are missing from TCRdb's copy, which holds only in-frame ones; the method was immunoSEQ multiplex PCR. The data show about 40,000 clones, with approximately 81% seen just once and roughly a sixth held by the top ten. The sample in question was CD4+ or CD8+ T cells sorted from blood, obtained in a trial of the OX40 agonist ivuxolimab. These receptors all come from an adult with an advanced solid tumor such as melanoma, head and neck, liver or kidney cancer. CDR3s include the opening cysteine and the closing phenylalanine or tryptophan. Fields, in order: clone size, D gene, V gene, J gene, CDR3 DNA, CDR3 protein. D genes are given only for firm matches. Clone size is given for some rows only: seen once, a few or many times, or a class if the clone is expanded.

>NA|TRBD2|TRBV10-3|TRBJ2-5
TGTGCCATCAGTGAGACTAATAACGGACTAGCGCCGAAAGAGACCCAGTACTTC
CAISETNNGLAPKETQYF
>NA|TRBD1|TRBV14|TRBJ2-7
TGTGCCAGCAGCCAAGCATTGAACAGGGGTAGCAACGAGCAGTACTTC
CASSQALNRGSNEQYF
>NA|NA|TRBV4-1|TRBJ1-5
TGCGCCAGCAGCCAGAGACAGGAGAGCAATCAGCCCCAGCATTTT
CASSQRQESNQPQHF
>NA|TRBD2|TRBV13|TRBJ2-5
TGTGCCAGCAGCTTGGAGGGACTAGCGGGGGTTACCCAAGAGACCCAGTACTTC
CASSLEGLAGVTQETQYF
>NA|NA|TRBV6-5|TRBJ1-2
TGTGCCACCTACCAAGGGTCTGGCTACACCTTC
CATYQGSGYTF
>NA|NA|TRBV7-2|TRBJ2-7
TGTGCCAGCAGTTCAGATCTCTCTGAGACCTACGAGCAGTACTTC
CASSSDLSETYEQYF
>NA|TRBD2|TRBV7-9|TRBJ2-1
TGTGCCAGCAGCTTCAGCGGGAACTCCTACAATGAGCAGTTCTTC
CASSFSGNSYNEQFF
>once|TRBD2|TRBV9|TRBJ2-2
TGTGCCAGCAGACGATTCCCCGGGACTAAAGGCGGGGAGCTGTTTTTT
CASRRFPGTKGGELFF
>once|TRBD2|TRBV27|TRBJ2-5
TGTGCCAGCAGTTTATACGCTAGCGGGACGACCCAGTACTTC
CASSLYASGTTQYF
>NA|TRBD2|TRBV2|TRBJ2-3
TGTGCCATACTTTTTAGGAGGACTAGCAAGAATCCACCAGATACGCAGTATTTT
CAILFRRTSKNPPDTQYF
>NA|NA|TRBV6-5|TRBJ1-2
TGTGCCAGCAGTTATGGCGGAGCAGGGCGCTATGGCTACACCTTC
CASSYGGAGRYGYTF
>NA|NA|TRBV7-8|TRBJ1-5
TGTGCCAGCAGCTTAGAGGGGGTTCAGCCCCAGCATTTT
CASSLEGVQPQHF
>NA|NA|TRBV6-5|TRBJ1-1
TGTGCCAGCAGTTACGGGGGGACAACTGAAGCTTTCTTT
CASSYGGTTEAFF
>NA|TRBD1|TRBV19|TRBJ1-3
TGTGCCAGTAGTAATAGGACAGGGAAGTCTGGAAACACCATATATTTT
CASSNRTGKSGNTIYF
>NA|NA|TRBV2|TRBJ2-7
TGTGCCAGCAGCGTGAGCTACGAGCAGTACTTC
CASSVSYEQYF
>many|NA|TRBV19|TRBJ2-3
TGTGCCAGTAGGAGGGACGCGTTCAGCCCATTCAGCGGTCTGGATACGCAGTATTTT
CASRRDAFSPFSGLDTQYF
>NA|NA|TRBV6-6|TRBJ1-5
TGTGCCAGCAGCCCGGAGGGTGGCAATCAGCCCCAGCATTTT
CASSPEGGNQPQHF
>few|TRBD2|TRBV28|TRBJ2-3
TGTGCCAGCAGTTTAGCGAGCGGGAGTATAGGTACGCAGTATTTT
CASSLASGSIGTQYF
>NA|NA|TRBV27|TRBJ2-7
TGTGCCAGCAGTTTATCATCCACCTACGAGCAGTACTTC
CASSLSSTYEQYF
>NA|NA|TRBV30|TRBJ1-1
TGTGCCTGGAGTTTACTTGGGAACACTGAAGCTTTCTTT
CAWSLLGNTEAFF
>NA|TRBD1|TRBV11-2|TRBJ2-7
TGTGCCAGCAGCCCACCCGGGACAGGGAGGTCCTACGAGCAGTACTTC
CASSPPGTGRSYEQYF
>NA|NA|TRBV5-5|TRBJ2-7
TGTGCCAGCAGCTTCGGGGCTGGTTTAGGGTACGAGCAGTACTTC
CASSFGAGLGYEQYF
>NA|NA|TRBV7-9|TRBJ2-5
TGTGCCAGCAGCTTCAGTTCAGGGGCCCCCACGAACCAGTACTTC
CASSFSSGAPTNQYF
>NA|TRBD1|TRBV13|TRBJ2-2
TGTGCCAGCCCGACAGGGCGTAGCACCGGGGAGCTGTTTTTT
CASPTGRSTGELFF
>NA|NA|TRBV7-8|TRBJ2-7
TGTGCCAGCAGCTGGGTGGGGCAGGGAATTTTTTACGAGCAGTACTTC
CASSWVGQGIFYEQYF
>NA|NA|TRBV5-1|TRBJ2-5
TGCGCCAGCAGCTTGGACGGGGAGACCCAGTACTTC
CASSLDGETQYF
>NA|TRBD1|TRBV6-5|TRBJ1-2
TGTGCCAGCAGTTACGGAGCCGGGACAGTAAACTATGGCTACACCTTC
CASSYGAGTVNYGYTF
>NA|TRBD1|TRBV5-4|TRBJ1-1
TGTGCCAGCAGCTTGGGACAGGGGATGGCTTTCTTT
CASSLGQGMAFF
>NA|TRBD2|TRBV6-1|TRBJ2-5
TGTGCCAGCAGTCCCCGGGAGGGAGAGCAGTACTTC
CASSPREGEQYF
>NA|TRBD1|TRBV5-8|TRBJ2-1
TGTGCCAGCAGCTTCGGGGACAGGGCCTACAATGAGCAGTTCTTC
CASSFGDRAYNEQFF
>NA|NA|TRBV11-3|TRBJ1-2
TGTGCCAGCAGCTTAGGCGGCAGAAGCCATGGCTACACCTTC
CASSLGGRSHGYTF
>NA|TRBD2|TRBV11-3|TRBJ2-3
TGTGCCAGCAGCTTAGATGTAGCGGGATATGGGGATACGCAGTATTTT
CASSLDVAGYGDTQYF
>NA|NA|TRBV19|TRBJ2-7
TGTGCCAGTAGTCCGAATTTTTACGAGCAGTACTTC
CASSPNFYEQYF
>once|TRBD1|TRBV11-2|TRBJ2-4
TGTGCCAGCAGCCAAAGGACAGGGGGGGCCAAAAACATTCAGTACTTC
CASSQRTGGAKNIQYF
>NA|TRBD1|TRBV10-3|TRBJ1-5
TGTGCCATCAGTGAGGGACAGGGGATCAATCAGCCCCAGCATTTT
CAISEGQGINQPQHF
>NA|NA|TRBV6-1|TRBJ2-7
TGTGCCAGCAGTGCGGGGGGCAGGAACGAGCAGTACTTC
CASSAGGRNEQYF
>NA|TRBD1|TRBV4-1|TRBJ1-2
TGCGCCAGCAGCCAAGGGACAGGGCAGGCTAACTATGGCTACACCTTC
CASSQGTGQANYGYTF
>NA|NA|TRBV5-4|TRBJ1-2
TGTGCCAGCAGCTTGCGGGGGATGGATGGCTACACCTTC
CASSLRGMDGYTF
>NA|TRBD2|TRBV6-6|TRBJ2-5
TGTGCCAGCAGTTACGAGACTAGCGAAGAGACCCAGTACTTC
CASSYETSEETQYF
>NA|NA|TRBV7-2|TRBJ1-1
TGTGCCAGCAGCTTTTCCGGGCCCCGGGACGCTTTCTTT
CASSFSGPRDAFF
>NA|NA|TRBV4-1|TRBJ1-5
TGCGCCAGCAGCCGCGAAGAGAATAGCAATCAGCCCCAGCATTTT
CASSREENSNQPQHF
>NA|NA|TRBV9|TRBJ2-7
TGTGCCAGCAGCCCTGAAACAGCCTACGAGCAGTACTTC
CASSPETAYEQYF
>once|NA|TRBV7-2|TRBJ1-1
TGTGCCAGCAGCTCACCCTTCGAGGGTGTCTTCATGAACACTGAAGCTTTCTTT
CASSSPFEGVFMNTEAFF
>NA|NA|TRBV5-4|TRBJ2-3
TGTGCGAGCAAGGGAGCAGATACGCAGTATTTT
CASKGADTQYF
>NA|TRBD2|TRBV7-9|TRBJ2-3
TGTGCCAGCAGCTTATTGACTAGCGGGAGCACAGATACGCAGTATTTT
CASSLLTSGSTDTQYF
>NA|NA|TRBV4-3|TRBJ2-3
TGCGCCAGCAGCCACGCGAGGGGCACAGATACGCAGTATTTT
CASSHARGTDTQYF
>NA|TRBD1|TRBV13|TRBJ2-3
TGTGCCAGCAGCTTAGGGACAGGGGGGACAGATACGCAGTATTTT
CASSLGTGGTDTQYF
>NA|NA|TRBV27|TRBJ2-7
TGTGCCAGCAGAATGCCCCCCGGGCCGTCCTACGAGCAGTACTTC
CASRMPPGPSYEQYF
>NA|NA|TRBV19|TRBJ2-1
TGTGCCAGTAGTTCCTTCGGCGGCAATGAGCAGTTCTTC
CASSSFGGNEQFF
>NA|NA|TRBV19|TRBJ1-1
TGTGCCAGTATCCCCGTCCCTAGGAGAAACACTGAAGCTTTCTTT
CASIPVPRRNTEAFF
>NA|NA|TRBV27|TRBJ1-6
TGTGCCAGCAGTCCAACCCTACTCCTGACCTCCGATTCACCCCTCCACTTT
CASSPTLLLTSDSPLHF